The entry that follows covers one T cell receptor (beta chain) sequence. What it recognizes is unknown. Only in-frame clones appear in the TCRdb table, and some are missing; sequencing was by immunoSEQ multiplex PCR. This repertoire shows tens of thousands of clones, more than 85% found once; its top ten account for less than 4%. V lost 1 base to trimming and J lost 0 bases; unmatched junction nucleotides: 13. The CDR3 runs to 19 residues. Germline lookup yields CDR1 MGHRA and CDR2 YSYEKL. The sample comes from a study of T cell responses to AZD1222 COVID-19 vaccine. Study-wide results and caveats: The study found Spike-specific TCR breadth and depth rose after two AZD1222 doses.

Samples with a second dose at about 4 or about 12 weeks were pooled together. This rearrangement joins TRBV4-1 to TRBJ2-7; 9 positions agree with TRBD2. The TCR was taken from an adult who received the AZD1222 COVID-19 vaccine. Material: peripheral blood, obtained 28 days after the second AZD1222 dose. The CDR3 reads CASSQAPRGGRGVSYEQYF. DNA of the CDR3: TGCGCCAGCAGCCAAGCCCCGCGGGGGGGCAGAGGCGTCTCCTACGAGCAGTACTTC.